Described below is a single T cell receptor (beta chain) sequence and its context. Its antigen is unknown. The PCR employed 60 Vbeta primers together with 13 Jbeta primers. Clones were read by immunoSEQ multiplex PCR, and TCRdb kept only the in-frame ones, dropping some. The profile shows 100,000 or so clones, over 65% of them singletons. This sample stems from a study of cytomegalovirus exposure and HLA in healthy donors. The donors were healthy bone marrow donors. Study observations and caveats: After further analysis at a later stage, 15,000 to 20,000 TCR beta sequences were associated with HLA alleles at 0.05 false discovery rate. For presence/absence analyses, sequencing depth was assumed to be roughly uniform across donors. Productive rates of about 90% or about 30% were seen for most TCR beta V segments in an earlier analysis.

V was shortened by 4 bases and J by 8 bases, with 12 bases between the two germline ends. The CDR3 covers 13 residues. CDR1 and CDR2 (germline): KGHSH, LQKENI. The TCR sequence derives from a man aged 40-55 years in good health and CMV-seropositive. This sequence joins TRBV18 and TRBJ2-1, with D perhaps TRBD1 (6 bases). The specimen was PBMCs. CDR3 residues: CASSRDAGDEQFF. CDR3 nucleotide sequence: TGTGCCAGCTCACGAGACGCAGGGGATGAGCAGTTCTTC.